A selection of T cell receptor beta chains follows, all from one sample in a study of T cells in Graves' hyperthyroidism and ophthalmopathy. TCRdb processed the multiplex PCR reads anew with MiXCR; each CDR3 protein has one entry. The repertoire consists of about 840,000 distinct CDR3 sequences, with 38% occurring once and the leading ten covering about 8.9%. Sequencing was performed on blood. These receptors were obtained from a man aged 18 to 29 with Graves' hyperthyroidism. The CDR3 runs from the conserved cysteine through the conserved F or W. Each record gives: D gene, J gene, clone size, V gene, CDR3 protein, CDR3 DNA. D genes are given only for firm matches. The size field is filled for only some rows; it gives once, few, many or a size class.

>.|TRBJ2-7|many|TRBV25-1
CASSWGLYEQYF
TGTGCCAGCAGTTGGGGGCTTTACGAGCAGTACTTC
>.|TRBJ2-5|.|TRBV7-2
CASTSRWHQETQYF
TGTGCCAGCACCTCACGTTGGCACCAAGAGACCCAGTACTTC
>TRBD1|TRBJ1-2|many|TRBV10-3
CAISKDRVNGYTF
TGTGCCATCAGTAAGGACAGGGTGAATGGCTACACCTTC
>TRBD1|TRBJ1-4|.|TRBV5-1
CASSRQQGALATNEKLFF
TGCGCCAGCAGCCGACAACAGGGGGCACTTGCAACTAATGAAAAACTGTTTTTT
>.|TRBJ1-1|many|TRBV15
CATSRDHAGDTEAFF
TGTGCCACCAGCAGAGATCACGCAGGCGACACTGAAGCTTTCTTT
>.|TRBJ2-7|many|TRBV29-1
CSVGWGPGSYEQYF
TGCAGCGTTGGCTGGGGGCCAGGCTCCTACGAGCAGTACTTC
>.|TRBJ1-1|.|TRBV29-1
CSLGGRPEAFF
TGCAGCTTAGGAGGACGCCCTGAAGCTTTCTTT
>.|TRBJ1-2|.|TRBV5-5
CASSLEVPGYGCTF
TGTGCCAGCAGCTTGGAGGTCCCGGGGTATGGCTGCACCTTC
>TRBD1|TRBJ1-6|.|TRBV11-2
CAEPLAGTEDNSPLHF
TGTGCCGAACCCCTCGCCGGGACAGAAGATAATTCACCCCTCCACTTT
>TRBD1|TRBJ1-1|few|TRBV7-8
CASSSNRDRRGRAFF
TGTGCCAGCAGCTCCAACCGGGACAGGCGCGGCCGAGCTTTCTTT
>TRBD1|TRBJ1-3|.|TRBV7-2
CASSQGQGGNTIYF
TGTGCCAGCAGCCAGGGACAGGGAGGAAACACCATATATTTT
>.|TRBJ2-6|.|TRBV4-1
CASSQDTGANVLTF
TGCGCCAGCAGCCAAGACACCGGGGCCAACGTCCTGACTTTC
>.|TRBJ1-5|once|TRBV5-5
CASGSQPSGFNQPQHF
TGTGCCAGCGGCTCTCAGCCGTCGGGATTCAATCAGCCCCAGCATTTT
>TRBD1|TRBJ1-1|.|TRBV5-4
CASSSWTGVTNTEAFF
TGTGCCAGCAGCTCCTGGACAGGGGTGACGAACACTGAAGCTTTCTTT
>.|TRBJ1-6|.|TRBV5-5
CASSFTSPRRNSPLHF
TGTGCCAGCAGCTTCACTAGCCCTCGGCGTAATTCACCCCTCCACTTT
>TRBD1|TRBJ2-5|.|TRBV10-3
CASILWTGDGTQYF
TGTGCCAGCATCCTCTGGACAGGGGATGGGACCCAGTACTTC
>.|TRBJ1-4|.|TRBV6-1
CASSSTLSEKLFF
TGTGCCAGCAGTTCGACTCTTAGTGAAAAACTGTTTTTT
>.|TRBJ1-4|many|TRBV13
CASSATWGEKLFF
TGTGCCAGCAGCGCTACGTGGGGTGAAAAACTGTTTTTT
>.|TRBJ1-1|.|TRBV29-1
CSVEQGPTDTEAFF
TGCAGCGTTGAACAGGGGCCGACCGACACTGAAGCTTTCTTT
>.|TRBJ2-5|.|TRBV29-1
CSVEASGDETQYF
TGCAGCGTTGAAGCCAGCGGCGACGAGACCCAGTACTTC
>.|TRBJ2-7|few|TRBV20-1
CSASPLGEQYF
TGCAGTGCTTCCCCCCTCGGCGAGCAGTACTTC
>.|TRBJ2-2|few|TRBV6-6
CASTNGRGSATGELFF
TGTGCCAGCACCAATGGTCGGGGTTCGGCCACCGGGGAGCTGTTTTTT
>.|TRBJ2-5|many|TRBV7-3
CASSPQGWGTQYF
TGTGCCAGCAGCCCCCAGGGGTGGGGGACCCAGTACTTC
>.|TRBJ1-1|.|TRBV19
CASTVDRVTEAFF
TGTGCCAGTACGGTAGACAGAGTCACTGAAGCTTTCTTT
>TRBD1|TRBJ1-2|few|TRBV6-5
CASSWLGTENYGYTF
TGTGCCAGCAGTTGGCTGGGGACAGAGAACTATGGCTACACCTTC
>.|TRBJ2-6|.|TRBV7-2
CASSSPRGDPGANVLTF
TGTGCCAGCAGCTCCCCCCGAGGGGACCCTGGGGCCAACGTCCTGACTTTC
>.|TRBJ1-1|few|TRBV12-3/TRBV12-4
CASRNRDEAFF
TGTGCCAGCAGAAACAGAGATGAAGCTTTCTTT
>TRBD1|TRBJ1-6|.|TRBV2
CASSQVDRAGNSPLHF
TGTGCCAGCAGCCAAGTGGACAGGGCAGGAAATTCACCCCTCCACTTT
>.|TRBJ1-2|.|TRBV10-3
CAIATLRGEEDYGYTF
TGTGCCATCGCCACCCTACGGGGGGAGGAAGACTATGGCTACACCTTC
>.|TRBJ2-7|many|TRBV29-1
CSVEEGVPPYEQYF
TGCAGCGTTGAAGAGGGGGTCCCTCCCTACGAGCAGTACTTC
>.|TRBJ2-7|many|TRBV29-1
CSVAGQGHQTYEQYF
TGCAGCGTCGCCGGGCAGGGTCATCAGACCTACGAGCAGTACTTC
>TRBD1|TRBJ1-1|.|TRBV6-4
CASSGSRQGRTEAFF
TGTGCCAGCAGTGGGTCCAGACAGGGACGCACTGAAGCTTTCTTT
>TRBD2|TRBJ2-5|many|TRBV15
CATSSPGLAGGETQYF
TGTGCCACCAGCAGTCCAGGACTAGCGGGGGGTGAGACCCAGTACTTC
>TRBD2|TRBJ2-5|few|TRBV6-6
CASSPPTSGKETQYF
TGTGCCAGCAGTCCCCCGACTAGCGGGAAAGAGACCCAGTACTTC
>.|TRBJ2-7|many|TRBV29-1
CSVEEGTGEQYF
TGCAGCGTTGAAGAGGGAACAGGCGAGCAGTACTTC
>TRBD2|TRBJ2-7|.|TRBV19
CASSFSGGDYEQYF
TGTGCCAGCAGCTTTAGCGGGGGGGACTACGAGCAGTACTTC
>.|TRBJ1-1|many|TRBV2
CASSVAETTGTEAFF
TGTGCCAGCAGTGTTGCCGAGACAACAGGAACTGAAGCTTTCTTT
>.|TRBJ2-7|.|TRBV5-1
CASSLIVASAGTYEQYF
TGCGCCAGCAGCTTGATCGTTGCCTCGGCAGGTACCTACGAGCAGTACTTC
>.|TRBJ2-6|.|TRBV19
CASSISRGAGANVLTF
TGTGCCAGTAGTATAAGCAGGGGCGCTGGGGCCAACGTCCTGACTTTC
>.|TRBJ1-1|.|TRBV14
CASSQNRRLNTEAFF
TGTGCCAGCAGCCAAAACAGGCGACTGAACACTGAAGCTTTCTTT
>.|TRBJ2-5|many|TRBV29-1
CSVGEGVRETQYF
TGCAGCGTTGGGGAGGGGGTACGGGAGACCCAGTACTTC
>.|TRBJ1-5|many|TRBV6-5
CASRRNQPQHF
TGTGCCAGCAGACGGAATCAGCCCCAGCATTTT
>.|TRBJ1-6|.|TRBV2
CATSQEWDFDSPLHF
TGTGCCACCAGCCAAGAATGGGACTTCGATTCACCCCTCCACTTT
>TRBD1|TRBJ1-2|few|TRBV19
CASSGQGKRYTF
TGTGCCAGTAGTGGACAGGGCAAGCGCTACACCTTC
>.|TRBJ2-7|few|TRBV11-3
CASSGREGRTADEQYF
TGTGCCAGCAGCGGGAGGGAAGGGCGGACAGCCGACGAGCAGTACTTC
>.|TRBJ2-2|.|TRBV11-2
CASSMKAGELFF
TGTGCCAGCAGCATGAAGGCCGGGGAGCTGTTTTTT
>TRBD2|TRBJ2-7|.|TRBV2
CASCGSVHEQYF
TGTGCCTCTTGCGGGAGTGTACACGAGCAGTACTTC
>.|TRBJ1-1|.|TRBV20-1
CSASFGPGRRGTEAFF
TGCAGTGCTAGCTTCGGCCCGGGGAGAAGGGGGACTGAAGCTTTCTTT
>TRBD1|TRBJ1-1|few|TRBV19
CASMGDRGKEAFF
TGTGCCAGTATGGGGGACAGGGGGAAAGAGGCTTTCTTT
>.|TRBJ2-7|.|TRBV6-5
CASSYGAEYYEQYF
TGTGCCAGCAGTTACGGAGCTGAATACTACGAGCAGTACTTC
>.|TRBJ2-3|.|TRBV12-3/TRBV12-4
CASSYQESTDTQYF
TGTGCCAGCAGTTACCAGGAAAGCACAGATACGCAGTATTTT
>.|TRBJ1-6|.|TRBV27
CASSRGPSIESPLHF
TGTGCCAGCAGTCGCGGGCCCTCAATCGAGTCACCCCTCCACTTT
>.|TRBJ1-1|.|TRBV9
CASRAKGGWNTEAFF
TGTGCCAGCAGGGCGAAGGGGGGGTGGAACACTGAAGCTTTCTTT
>.|TRBJ1-4|.|TRBV6-1
CAISEANEKLFF
TGTGCCATCAGTGAAGCTAATGAAAAACTGTTTTTT
>TRBD2|TRBJ2-7|.|TRBV12-3/TRBV12-4
CASSEAGAWVQYF
TGTGCCAGCAGTGAAGCGGGGGCGTGGGTGCAGTACTTC